The following is a T cell receptor (beta chain) sequence with its context. The CDR3 length is 12 residues. CDR1 and CDR2 (germline): MNHNY, SVGAGI (reference sequence). The germline V and J ends were trimmed by 2 bases and 5 bases, with 7 bases remaining between them. This sample was taken from a study of T cell repertoires in cytomegalovirus infection. One entry per CDR3 protein results from TCRdb running MiXCR on the reads. Among about 300,000 distinct CDR3 sequences, about 25% were seen once, and the ten largest hold about 15%. The chain employs TRBV6-6 and TRBJ2-7, with no clear D. The clonotype comes from a human donor in good health (CMV status not recorded). Some clones in this sample may be carry-over from other donors' samples. Sequenced: PBMCs. CDR3 nucleotide sequence: TGTGCCAGCAGTTACAGGGATGACGAGCAGTACTTC. Translating it yields CASSYRDDEQYF.